The clone carrying this TCR beta chain was observed once. Generated by immunoSEQ multiplex PCR, the TCRdb table keeps only in-frame clones and is missing some. The table includes under 110,000 clones, less than 95% detected once. The data stem from a study of T cell changes during pregnancy in multiple sclerosis. This material consisted of peripheral blood, taken after pregnancy. This sequence originates from a female donor with multiple sclerosis, enrolled in a pregnancy study.

The DNA for the CDR3 is TGTGCCAGCAGGGGGCCGGGGGGAGAGACCCAGTACTTC. This gives the protein CASRGPGGETQYF. The J gene is TRBJ2-5, the V gene TRBV2; TRBD2 matches 7 bases. The length of the CDR3 is 13 residues. Germline V gene sequence: CDR1 SNHLY, CDR2 FYNNEI. V trimming: 6 bases; J trimming: 4 bases; junction bases outside the gene matches: 5. Variable domain in full (rest from reference TRBV2 and TRBJ2-5): EPEVTQTPSHQVTQMGQEVILRCVPISNHLYFYWYRQILGQKVEFLVSFYNNEISEKSEIFDDQFSVERPDGSNFTLKIRSTKLEDSAMYFCASRGPGGETQYFGPGTRLLVL.